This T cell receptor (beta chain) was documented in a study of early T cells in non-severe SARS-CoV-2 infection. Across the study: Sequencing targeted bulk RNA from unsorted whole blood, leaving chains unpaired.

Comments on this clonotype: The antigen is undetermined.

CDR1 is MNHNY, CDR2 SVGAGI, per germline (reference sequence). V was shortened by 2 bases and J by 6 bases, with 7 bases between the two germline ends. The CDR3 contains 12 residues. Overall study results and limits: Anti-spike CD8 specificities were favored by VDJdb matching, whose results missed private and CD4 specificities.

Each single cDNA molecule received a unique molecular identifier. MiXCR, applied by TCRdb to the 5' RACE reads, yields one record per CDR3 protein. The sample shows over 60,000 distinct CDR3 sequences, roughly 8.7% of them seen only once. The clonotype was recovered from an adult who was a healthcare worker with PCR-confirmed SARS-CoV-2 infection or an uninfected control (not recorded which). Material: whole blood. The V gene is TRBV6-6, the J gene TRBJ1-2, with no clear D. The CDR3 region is CASSYDEDGYTF. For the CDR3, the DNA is TGTGCCAGCAGTTACGATGAGGATGGCTACACCTTC.